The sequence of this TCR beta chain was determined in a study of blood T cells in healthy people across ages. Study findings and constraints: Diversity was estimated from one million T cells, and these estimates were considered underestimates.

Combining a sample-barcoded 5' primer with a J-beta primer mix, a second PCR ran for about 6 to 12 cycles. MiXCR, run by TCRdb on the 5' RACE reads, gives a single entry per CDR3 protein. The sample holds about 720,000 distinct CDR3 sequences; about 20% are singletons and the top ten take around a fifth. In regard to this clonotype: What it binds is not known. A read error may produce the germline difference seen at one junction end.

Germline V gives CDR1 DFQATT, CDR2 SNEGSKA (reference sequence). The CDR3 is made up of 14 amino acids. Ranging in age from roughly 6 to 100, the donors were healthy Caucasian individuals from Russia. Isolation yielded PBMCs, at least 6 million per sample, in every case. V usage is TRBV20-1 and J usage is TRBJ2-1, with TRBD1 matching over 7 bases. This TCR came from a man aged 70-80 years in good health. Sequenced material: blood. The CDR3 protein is CSASKGGIYNEQFF. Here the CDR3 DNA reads TGCAGCGCTAGCAAAGGGGGCATCTACAATGAGCAGTTCTTC.